These T cell receptor beta chains were read from a single sample in a study of shared clonotypes between healthy human individuals. Clones were read by immunoSEQ multiplex PCR, and TCRdb kept only the in-frame ones, dropping some. The table includes 1.4 million to 1.5 million clones, approximately 97% detected once. Sequencing used naive CD4+ T cells sorted from blood. Receptors were obtained from a man aged 25-45 years in good health. The CDR3 runs from the conserved cysteine through the conserved F or W. The D gene is left open where the match is weak. Expanded clones are given a class, and other clones once, few, many or no size at all.

clone_size,v_call,d_call,j_call,cdr3_nt,cdr3_aa
once,TRBV2,TRBD2,TRBJ2-7,TGTGCCAGCAGTGAGGAAAGGCTAGCGGGAGCCGAGCAGTACTTC,CASSEERLAGAEQYF
NA,TRBV28,NA,TRBJ1-4,TGTGCCAGCAGACCCACCGGACGGCCGAATGAAAAACTGTTTTTT,CASRPTGRPNEKLFF
NA,TRBV6-6,NA,TRBJ1-1,TGTGCCAGCAGACGCACAGGGACGAACACTGAAGCTTTCTTT,CASRRTGTNTEAFF
NA,TRBV19,NA,TRBJ1-1,TGTGCCAGTAGTTCTCCGAACGCAGGACCCCTTGAAGCTTTCTTT,CASSSPNAGPLEAFF
NA,TRBV2,NA,TRBJ1-5,TGTGCCAGCAACACGATATTGGGTAATCAGCCCCAGCATTTT,CASNTILGNQPQHF
NA,TRBV7-6,NA,TRBJ2-5,TGTGCCAGCAGCTTAGCGGGGGGAAGACAAGAGACCCAGTACTTC,CASSLAGGRQETQYF
NA,TRBV11-2,NA,TRBJ1-1,TGTGCCAGCAGCTTAGTCGGATCAAGTAAGAACACTGAAGCTTTCTTT,CASSLVGSSKNTEAFF
NA,TRBV7-9,TRBD1,TRBJ1-4,TGTGCCAGCAGTCAGGACAGGGGGAAGAATGAAAAACTGTTTTTT,CASSQDRGKNEKLFF
NA,TRBV27,NA,TRBJ1-2,TGTGCCAGCAGTTTAATCGGTAACTATGGCTACACCTTC,CASSLIGNYGYTF
NA,TRBV4-2,NA,TRBJ2-2,TGTGCCAGCAGCCGCTTAGGGGGGCAGGCGGGGGAGCTGTTTTTT,CASSRLGGQAGELFF
NA,TRBV9,TRBD1,TRBJ1-3,TGTGCCAGCAGCGCGACAGGGCTGGCCGGAAACACCATATATTTT,CASSATGLAGNTIYF
NA,TRBV12-5,TRBD2,TRBJ2-1,TGTGCTAGTGGTTTGGTACCTCCACTAGCGGGATCCCCCAATGAGCAGTTCTTC,CASGLVPPLAGSPNEQFF
NA,TRBV28,NA,TRBJ1-2,TGTGCCAGCAGTTTATCCTATGAGGGCTACACCTTC,CASSLSYEGYTF
NA,TRBV7-2,NA,TRBJ2-1,TGTGCCAGCAGCCTGGAACGGTACAATGAGCAGTTCTTC,CASSLERYNEQFF
NA,TRBV27,NA,TRBJ2-2,TGTGCCAGCAGTAGGGACACAGGGTTTAGGGCCGGGGAGCTGTTTTTT,CASSRDTGFRAGELFF
NA,TRBV11-3,TRBD2,TRBJ2-1,TGTGCCAGCAGCCCCAAAAGGACTAGCTCTTACAATGAGCAGTTCTTC,CASSPKRTSSYNEQFF
NA,TRBV6-5,NA,TRBJ2-7,TGTGCCAGCAGCCAAGGGACCTTCTACGAGCAGTACTTC,CASSQGTFYEQYF
NA,TRBV20-1,NA,TRBJ2-3,TGCAGTGCGACAGTCACAGATACGCAGTATTTT,CSATVTDTQYF
NA,TRBV9,NA,TRBJ2-7,TGTGCCAGCAGCGCCCGTTTGGGGCCCTACGAGCAGTACTTC,CASSARLGPYEQYF
NA,TRBV5-4,NA,TRBJ1-1,TGTGCCAGCAGCTTGGGCGGGGGGGGTCAGGACACTGAAGCTTTCTTT,CASSLGGGGQDTEAFF
NA,TRBV18,NA,TRBJ2-3,TGTGCCAGCTCACCATTGAGAACAGGTACCCGGGGGGATACGCAGTATTTT,CASSPLRTGTRGDTQYF
NA,TRBV6-5,NA,TRBJ2-3,TGTGCCAGCAGCTTACTAGGCACCCGCACAGATACGCAGTATTTT,CASSLLGTRTDTQYF
NA,TRBV11-3,NA,TRBJ2-1,TGTGCCAGCAGCCACAGGTACAATGAGCAGTTCTTC,CASSHRYNEQFF
once,TRBV20-1,NA,TRBJ1-1,TGCAGTGCTAGAGACCGGGAAGCTTTCTTT,CSARDREAFF
NA,TRBV2,TRBD2,TRBJ2-3,TGTGCCAGCAGTGAACTAGCGGGAGGGGGAACAGATACGCAGTATTTT,CASSELAGGGTDTQYF
NA,TRBV6-5,NA,TRBJ2-7,TGTGCCAGCAGTCCAGGTAGTGATACCTACGAGCAGTACTTC,CASSPGSDTYEQYF
NA,TRBV18,NA,TRBJ1-2,TGTGCCAGCTCACCAAGTCGGGTCGGGACGAACTATGGCTACACCTTC,CASSPSRVGTNYGYTF
once,TRBV6-1,TRBD1,TRBJ2-7,TGTGCCAGCAGACAGGGGTCCTCCTACGAGCAGTACTTC,CASRQGSSYEQYF
NA,TRBV29-1,TRBD2,TRBJ2-3,TGCAGCGTTGAGACTAGCGGGAGAACAGATACGCAGTATTTT,CSVETSGRTDTQYF
few,TRBV18,TRBD1,TRBJ1-1,TGTGCCAGCTCGAGACAGGGGAACACTGAAGCTTTCTTT,CASSRQGNTEAFF
NA,TRBV13,TRBD2,TRBJ2-2,TGTGCCAGCAGCTTAAACGGAGCGGGAGGGAACACCGGGGAGCTGTTTTTT,CASSLNGAGGNTGELFF
NA,TRBV6-1,NA,TRBJ2-1,TGTGCCAGCAGTGTAGAGGGGGGACGAACCTACAATGAGCAGTTCTTC,CASSVEGGRTYNEQFF
NA,TRBV11-1,NA,TRBJ2-7,TGTGCCAGCAGCTTAGAGGGACTGAGGGGGTCTTCTTCTTTC,CASSLEGLRGSSSF
NA,TRBV5-4,TRBD1,TRBJ2-7,TGTGCCAGCAGCTTTCCGGGACAGGGTTACAACGAGCAGTACTTC,CASSFPGQGYNEQYF
NA,TRBV28,NA,TRBJ2-7,TGTGCCAGCAGCCAAGGGGGCGGGAGAGGGTACGAGCAGTACTTC,CASSQGGGRGYEQYF
NA,TRBV6-5,TRBD1,TRBJ1-2,TGTGCCAGCAGCTTAACAGGGGCTGCTGGCTACACCTTC,CASSLTGAAGYTF
NA,TRBV18,TRBD1,TRBJ2-1,TGTGCCAGCTCGCAACAGGGGAGCTCCTACAATGAGCAGTTCTTC,CASSQQGSSYNEQFF
NA,TRBV7-2,NA,TRBJ2-1,TGTGCCAGCAGCTTACGTCCCGATGGTGAGCAGTTCTTC,CASSLRPDGEQFF
once,TRBV18,NA,TRBJ1-1,TGTGCCAGCTCACCATACTCGGGGCTAACTGAAGCTTTCTTT,CASSPYSGLTEAFF
NA,TRBV28,TRBD1,TRBJ1-2,TGTGCCAGCAGTCTACGACAGGGGGCAATCTATGGCTACACCTTC,CASSLRQGAIYGYTF
NA,TRBV6-1,TRBD2,TRBJ2-7,TGTGCCAGCAGTGCTGCTAGCGGGAGTCCCTACGAGCAGTACTTC,CASSAASGSPYEQYF
NA,TRBV5-6,TRBD1,TRBJ2-5,TGTGCCAGCAGCTTGACAGGGGGACAAGAGACCCAGTACTTC,CASSLTGGQETQYF
NA,TRBV11-2,TRBD2,TRBJ2-7,TGTGCCAGCAGCTCGAGGACTAGCTTCTACGAGCAGTACTTC,CASSSRTSFYEQYF
NA,TRBV4-1,NA,TRBJ1-5,TGCGCCAGCAGCCGGACAGAGGATAGCAATCAGCCCCAGCATTTT,CASSRTEDSNQPQHF
NA,TRBV11-3,NA,TRBJ2-3,TGTGCCAGCAGCTTAGCTTCGGGGGGCACAGATACGCAGTATTTT,CASSLASGGTDTQYF
NA,TRBV27,TRBD1,TRBJ1-4,TGTGCCAGCAGTAACCTTGGACAGGAAATTGAAAAACTGTTTTTT,CASSNLGQEIEKLFF
NA,TRBV5-6,NA,TRBJ2-1,TGTGCCAGCAGCTACAGTCTATCGGTCCGATACAATGAGCAGTTCTTC,CASSYSLSVRYNEQFF
NA,TRBV28,NA,TRBJ2-6,TGTGCCAGCCGAATTGTATCTGGGGCCAACGTCCTGACTTTC,CASRIVSGANVLTF
NA,TRBV11-3,NA,TRBJ2-3,TGTGCCAGCAGCGAAGGCCCCTACACAGATACGCAGTATTTT,CASSEGPYTDTQYF
NA,TRBV6-6,TRBD1,TRBJ2-7,TGTGCCAGCAGGACAGGGGTTTACGAGCAGTACTTC,CASRTGVYEQYF
NA,TRBV6-5,TRBD2,TRBJ2-3,TGTGCCAGCAGGACTAGCGGGAGGACAGATACGCAGTATTTT,CASRTSGRTDTQYF
NA,TRBV27,NA,TRBJ1-4,TGTGCCAGCAGTCGTTACAGGGAGCCTTCAACTAATGAAAAACTGTTTTTT,CASSRYREPSTNEKLFF
NA,TRBV30,NA,TRBJ1-5,TGTGCCTGGAGTGGGGGACCCGGGCCTTACCTCAATCAGCCCCAGCATTTT,CAWSGGPGPYLNQPQHF